This T cell receptor beta chain stems from a study of shared clonotypes between healthy human individuals. As for this clone: Its antigen remains unidentified.

Deep level was the assay's run setting. Clones were read by immunoSEQ multiplex PCR, and TCRdb kept only the in-frame ones, dropping some. The table lists around 200,000 clones, about 66% of them singletons. CD4+ cell separation produced CD45RA+ naive and CD45RA-negative memory subsets. General observations from the study: Naive subsets generally had larger estimated richness than memory subsets. It was the non-shared clonotypes that had lower generation probabilities than clonotypes shared by all four donors.

CDR1 is SEHNR, CDR2 FQNEAQ, per germline (reference sequence). The CDR3 has 13 amino acids. The V end was cut by 1 base, the J end by 2 bases, with 5 bases between. The chain joins TRBV7-9 to TRBJ1-1; D is uncertain. Sequenced material: memory CD4+ T cells sorted from blood. The subset: CD45RA-negative fraction. This clonotype was sampled from a man aged 25-45 years in good health. The DNA for the CDR3 is TGTGCCAGCAGCTTAGACTCAAACACTGAAGCTTTCTTT. It codes for CASSLDSNTEAFF.